This TCR beta chain was captured in a study of blood T cell repertoires in COVID-19. For the study at large: In each case, the material was cDNA or gDNA derived from T cells, B-cell-depleted T cells, or PBMCs.

As handled by the study authors: The authors estimated nucleated cell counts from reference gene primer amplification. Assay: immunoSEQ multiplex PCR; the TCRdb copy retains only in-frame clones and omits some. The DNA gave D and trimming, while V, J and clone size come from that table. This sample has 30,000 to 40,000 clones; around 84% occur once, and the top ten carry 60% to 80%. Germline lookup yields CDR1 SGHAT and CDR2 FQNNGV. The CDR3 loop spans 14 amino acids. The V end was cut by 3 bases, the J end by 1 base, with 9 bases between. Only one count was recorded for this clone. The specimen sequenced was peripheral blood. This chain joins TRBV11-2 and TRBJ1-1; D is ambiguous. This sequence was found in a man between 65 and 79 years old with acute or convalescent COVID-19. The CDR3 DNA reads as TGTGCCAGCAGCTTCTCCCAGGCGAACACTGAAGCTTTCTTT. It translates to CASSFSQANTEAFF.